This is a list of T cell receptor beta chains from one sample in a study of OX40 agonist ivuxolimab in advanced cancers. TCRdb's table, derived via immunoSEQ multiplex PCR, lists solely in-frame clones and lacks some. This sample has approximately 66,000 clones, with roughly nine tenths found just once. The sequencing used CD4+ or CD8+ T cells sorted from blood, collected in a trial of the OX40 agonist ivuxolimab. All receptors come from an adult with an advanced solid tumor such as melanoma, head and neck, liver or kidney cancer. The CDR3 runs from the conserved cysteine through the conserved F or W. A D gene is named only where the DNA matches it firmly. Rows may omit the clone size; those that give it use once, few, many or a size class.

TGCGCCAGCAGCCAGACCCCGGGACCGTCCTACGAGCAGTACTTC,CASSQTPGPSYEQYF,NA,TRBJ2-7,NA,TRBV4-3
TGTGCCAGCAGTTTTGACCGGACCACTGAAGCTTTCTTT,CASSFDRTTEAFF,NA,TRBJ1-1,NA,TRBV27
TGTGCCAGCAGCTTAGCCCCCGCGGGGACTGAAGCTTTCTTT,CASSLAPAGTEAFF,NA,TRBJ1-1,NA,TRBV7-2
TGTGCCAGCAGGGGCACCAGAGGACAGGGCCAGGGGCCCCAGCATTTT,CASRGTRGQGQGPQHF,NA,TRBJ1-5,TRBD1,TRBV28
TGTGCCAGCAGTTTATCTGGGGCTGGGACTGAAGCTTTCTTT,CASSLSGAGTEAFF,once,TRBJ1-1,NA,TRBV28
TGTGCCAGCAGCCAAGAAGGGGGACAGAGCAATTCACCCCTCCACTTT,CASSQEGGQSNSPLHF,NA,TRBJ1-6,TRBD1,TRBV4-2
TGTGCCAGTTTAAAGGAGGATGGCTACACCTTC,CASLKEDGYTF,NA,TRBJ1-2,NA,TRBV19
TGTGCCAGCAGCTCGTCAGACTCTTCCTACGAGCAGTACTTC,CASSSSDSSYEQYF,NA,TRBJ2-7,NA,TRBV5-4
TGTGCCAGCAGCCAACCAGGTACCTCCTACGAGCAGTACTTC,CASSQPGTSYEQYF,NA,TRBJ2-7,NA,TRBV7-9
TGTGCCAGTAGTATAGACGGATATAGCAATCAGCCCCAGCATTTT,CASSIDGYSNQPQHF,NA,TRBJ1-5,NA,TRBV19
TGTGCCAGCAGCGTTACGGCAGTTTCGTACATGAACACTGAAGCTTTCTTT,CASSVTAVSYMNTEAFF,NA,TRBJ1-1,NA,TRBV9
TGTGCCAGCAGTTCCTCTCTGGGACAGGGGATTTACGAGCAGTACTTC,CASSSSLGQGIYEQYF,NA,TRBJ2-7,TRBD1,TRBV27
TGTGCCAGTAGTATTAGGGGGGACCATCAGCCCCAGCATTTT,CASSIRGDHQPQHF,NA,TRBJ1-5,NA,TRBV19
TGTGCCAGCAGCGTAGGTGGGACCTCCCCCTCGGATGAGCAGTTCTTC,CASSVGGTSPSDEQFF,NA,TRBJ2-1,NA,TRBV9
TGCAGCGTTCCGGGGCCCTACGAGCAGTACTTC,CSVPGPYEQYF,NA,TRBJ2-7,NA,TRBV29-1
TGTGCCAGCAGTTTCAGGGGGACTCAGCCCCAGCATTTT,CASSFRGTQPQHF,few,TRBJ1-5,TRBD1,TRBV27
TGTGCCAGAAGCCCTATTACAGGGGCGGGGCGGCCCCAGCATTTT,CARSPITGAGRPQHF,NA,TRBJ1-5,NA,TRBV7-5
TGTGCCAGCAGCATCCCTACTAAATCACCCCTCCACTTT,CASSIPTKSPLHF,NA,TRBJ1-6,NA,TRBV7-2
TGTGCCAGCAGTCCCGGGGCTCCGGGGGGCAATCAGCCCCAGCATTTT,CASSPGAPGGNQPQHF,NA,TRBJ1-5,NA,TRBV27
TGTGCCAGCAGCCCGGACTCCCATGGTTACAATGAGCAGTTCTTC,CASSPDSHGYNEQFF,NA,TRBJ2-1,NA,TRBV6-5
TGTGCCAGCAGCGTAGTTTCAGGGAACCCCACAGATACGCAGTATTTT,CASSVVSGNPTDTQYF,NA,TRBJ2-3,NA,TRBV9
TGTGCCACCAGCGAAACCGGGACAGGGATCTACGAGCAGTACTTC,CATSETGTGIYEQYF,NA,TRBJ2-7,TRBD1,TRBV15
TGTGCCAGCAGCGTTCAGGCTAGCGGGGGGGCCATAGATACGCAGTATTTT,CASSVQASGGAIDTQYF,NA,TRBJ2-3,TRBD2,TRBV13
TGTGCCAGCAGTTACTCTAGTAGCGAGGCCACAGATACGCAGTATTTT,CASSYSSSEATDTQYF,NA,TRBJ2-3,NA,TRBV6-8
TGTGCCAGCAGCTTACCCCGGGACTACTACAATGAGCAGTTCTTC,CASSLPRDYYNEQFF,NA,TRBJ2-1,TRBD2,TRBV7-9
TGTGCCAGCAGCTTTGTGATGGGGCACACCATATATTTT,CASSFVMGHTIYF,once,TRBJ1-3,NA,TRBV7-9
TGTGCCAGCAGCGTAGGGGGGCAGACCTATGGCTACACCTTC,CASSVGGQTYGYTF,once,TRBJ1-2,NA,TRBV9
TGTGCCAGCTCACCGGGCGGGAACACTGAAGCTTTCTTT,CASSPGGNTEAFF,NA,TRBJ1-1,NA,TRBV18
TGTGCCAGCAGCCGACGGGAGAACACTGAAGCTTTCTTT,CASSRRENTEAFF,NA,TRBJ1-1,NA,TRBV7-6
TGTGCCAGCAGCCATGGGACAGGGGCTAAAAACATTCAGTACTTC,CASSHGTGAKNIQYF,NA,TRBJ2-4,TRBD1,TRBV7-8
TGCGCCAGCAGATCTTCAGGGGGAATGAACACTGAAGCTTTCTTT,CASRSSGGMNTEAFF,NA,TRBJ1-1,TRBD1,TRBV5-1
TGTGCCAGCAGCCAAGTCTCTGGCAGGTCGAACTATGGCTACACCTTC,CASSQVSGRSNYGYTF,NA,TRBJ1-2,NA,TRBV4-2
TGCAGCGCCCAGACAGGGGGTAGCTACGAGCAGTACTTC,CSAQTGGSYEQYF,NA,TRBJ2-7,TRBD1,TRBV29-1
TGTGCCAGCAGTTTATTATCCCCAGCGGGAGGTAACTACGAGCAGTACTTC,CASSLLSPAGGNYEQYF,many,TRBJ2-7,TRBD2,TRBV27
TGTGCCAGCAGCGTCAACCTGAACAGGGCCCCCTACAATGAGCAGTTCTTC,CASSVNLNRAPYNEQFF,NA,TRBJ2-1,NA,TRBV11-2
TGTGCCAGCAGACCAGCGAGCTCCTATAATTCACCCCTCCACTTT,CASRPASSYNSPLHF,NA,TRBJ1-6,NA,TRBV6-1
TGTGCCAGCAGAGTCATGGGGGGCGGGGAGCTGTTTTTT,CASRVMGGGELFF,once,TRBJ2-2,NA,TRBV27
TGTGCCAGTAGTATGGGGGCAGGCCCTGAAGCTTTCTTT,CASSMGAGPEAFF,once,TRBJ1-1,NA,TRBV19
TGTGCCAGCAGTGCTCCGGGACTAGCCGGAGAGACCCAGTACTTC,CASSAPGLAGETQYF,NA,TRBJ2-5,TRBD2,TRBV28
TGTGCCAGCAGCAAAGCGGGCAGATACTACGAGCAGTACTTC,CASSKAGRYYEQYF,NA,TRBJ2-7,NA,TRBV21-1
TGCGCCAGCAGCCAAAGTTTTATCGACGAGCAGTACTTC,CASSQSFIDEQYF,once,TRBJ2-7,NA,TRBV4-1
TGTGCCAGCAGTTACTCCAGCTCCTATAATTCACCCCTCCACTTT,CASSYSSSYNSPLHF,NA,TRBJ1-6,NA,TRBV6-5
TGTGCCAGCAGCTTAGAACTAGCGGCGGCCGAGACCCAGTACTTC,CASSLELAAAETQYF,NA,TRBJ2-5,TRBD2,TRBV7-8
TGCAGCGTTGAAGATCTATCCTCCCGGGACAGGCAAGGGGTGGGGGATTATGGCTACACCTTC,CSVEDLSSRDRQGVGDYGYTF,NA,TRBJ1-2,TRBD1,TRBV29-1
TGCGCCAGCAGCTTGGGATCACAGGGTATGGGCACCGGGGAGCTGTTTTTT,CASSLGSQGMGTGELFF,NA,TRBJ2-2,NA,TRBV5-1
TGTGCCAGTAGTTCCGACGACAGCGATGGGGGAGGCTACACCTTC,CASSSDDSDGGGYTF,NA,TRBJ1-2,NA,TRBV19
TGTGCCAGCAGTTTTAGGCTGGGCATTGATACGCAGTATTTT,CASSFRLGIDTQYF,NA,TRBJ2-3,NA,TRBV28
TGTGCCAGTAGTATAGCCGGACCCGAATACTACGAGCAGTACTTC,CASSIAGPEYYEQYF,NA,TRBJ2-7,NA,TRBV19
TGTGCCAGCAGTTCAGGCAGGGGGCAAGACGAGCAGTACTTC,CASSSGRGQDEQYF,NA,TRBJ2-7,TRBD1,TRBV6-5